These 2 T cell receptor beta chains share one sample of origin, sequenced in a study of blood T cell repertoires in COVID-19. Libraries were prepared by immunoSEQ multiplex PCR; TCRdb keeps only in-frame clonotypes and omits some of them. The sample shows 250,000 to 350,000 clones, more than 80% of them seen only once. Sequenced material: peripheral blood. Receptors originate from a woman aged 45-60 years with COVID-19, enrolled during active disease.

This chain uses TRBV6-1 with TRBJ1-5; D gene uncertain. The CDR3 runs 15 residues. Trimming cost V 0 bases and J 2 bases, with 8 bases left between them. Germline CDR1 is MNHNS and CDR2 is SASEGT. The CDR3 sequence: CASSEAHGGNQPQHF. The CDR3 DNA follows: TGTGCCAGCAGTGAAGCCCACGGGGGCAATCAGCCCCAGCATTTT.

The table lists this clone with a count of one. V and J are TRBV24-1 and TRBJ2-2, with 9 positions matching TRBD2. The V gene end was trimmed by 9 bases and the J gene end by 0 bases; junction bases not matched to a gene: 4. The CDR3 consists of 15 residues. CDR1 and CDR2 (germline): KGHDR, SFDVKD. CDR3 DNA: TGTGCCACCTCCCGCGGGAGGGCGAACACCGGGGAGCTGTTTTTT. It codes for CATSRGRANTGELFF.